These 30 T cell receptor beta chains were all obtained from the same sample, sequenced in a study of blood T cell repertoires in COVID-19. Method: immunoSEQ multiplex PCR; TCRdb's copy keeps in-frame clones and lacks some. The sample lists some 70,000 clones, 80% to 90% occurring once. The sequenced material came from peripheral blood. The receptors were sampled from a woman in her sixties with acute or convalescent COVID-19.

CDR3 protein: CSASPLAGVNEQFF. The CDR3 bases are TGCAGTGCTAGTCCGCTAGCGGGAGTCAATGAGCAGTTCTTC. The V call is TRBV20-1, the J call TRBJ2-1; 10 nucleotides match TRBD2. Germline loops: CDR1 DFQATT, CDR2 SNEGSKA (reference sequence). CDR3 length: 14 amino acids. Unmatched junction bases numbered 5, after V lost 3 bases and J lost 6 bases.

This sequence joins TRBV29-1 and TRBJ2-1; 9 positions match TRBD2. This CDR3 contains 14 residues. The V gene's germline CDR1 is SQVTM and CDR2 ANQGSEA. J gave up 8 bases and V 4 bases, and 9 bases lay outside the gene matches. The CDR3 reads CSVAAGGFSDEQFF. In DNA form, the CDR3 reads TGCAGCGTTGCGGCGGGGGGGTTTTCGGATGAGCAGTTCTTC.

This chain uses TRBV11-2 with TRBJ1-1; D unresolved. The CDR3 has 13 amino acids. Between the trimmed V and J ends, which lost 5 bases and 8 bases, there was a span of 15 bases. Per germline, CDR1 SGHAT and CDR2 FQNNGV. Here the CDR3 DNA reads TGTGCCAGCAGCCCAACAGTCAAGCAAGAAGCTTTCTTT. This gives the protein CASSPTVKQEAFF.

This clone has a single count. In nucleotides, the CDR3 is TGTGCCAGCAGCTTGGTAGGGGGCTACGAGCAGTACTTC. Protein product: CASSLVGGYEQYF. The rearrangement uses TRBV5-4 and TRBJ2-7, with a tentative D call TRBD1 (6 bases). The V gene's germline CDR1 is SGHNT and CDR2 YYREEE (reference sequence). The V end was cut by 0 bases, the J end by 3 bases, with 7 bases between. CDR3 length: 13 amino acids.

This rearrangement joins TRBV11-2 to TRBJ2-3, with TRBD2 as a possible D gene (7 bases). Trimming removed 1 base from V and 6 bases from J, with 11 bases in between. CDR1 SGHAT and CDR2 FQNNGV come from the germline V gene. This CDR3 region has 14 residues. Written as DNA, the CDR3 is TGTGCCAGCAGCTTAGGGGGGGGGCCGGATACGCAGTATTTT. As protein: CASSLGGGPDTQYF. Full variable domain (remainder filled in from reference TRBV11-2 and TRBJ2-3): EAGVAQSPRYKIIEKRQSVAFWCNPISGHATLYWYQQILGQGPKLLIQFQNNGVVDDSQLPKDRFSAERLKGVDSTLKIQPAKLEDSAVYLCASSLGGGPDTQYFGPGTRLTVL.

This chain links TRBV5-1 with TRBJ2-7, with 10 positions matching TRBD2. Germline V gives CDR1 SGHRS, CDR2 YFSETQ. The V and J ends lost 4 bases and 0 bases, in that order; junction bases with no gene match: 7. The CDR3 has 16 amino acids. The CDR3 is CASSPGSGGNSYEQYF. The CDR3 nucleotides read TGCGCCAGCAGCCCGGGTAGCGGGGGGAACTCCTACGAGCAGTACTTC.

The chain carries TRBV29-1 and TRBJ1-3, with D uncertain. The CDR3 contains 15 residues. The germline V gene encodes CDR1 SQVTM and CDR2 ANQGSEA. With 1 base removed from V and 0 bases from J, the gap between germline ends came to 10 bases. The CDR3 region is CSVEVAGNSGNTIYF. The CDR3, as DNA: TGCAGCGTTGAAGTTGCCGGGAACTCTGGAAACACCATATATTTT.

The CDR3, as DNA: TGCGCCAGCAGCGCCCCAGCAGGGTCGGGCACTGAAGCTTTCTTT. It encodes CASSAPAGSGTEAFF. V usage is TRBV5-1 and J usage is TRBJ1-1; maybe TRBD1 (5 bases). Trimming shortened V by 4 bases and J by 4 bases, and 17 bases separated the two germline ends. Germline V CDR1 and CDR2: SGHRS, YFSETQ. There are 15 residues in the CDR3.

The chain recombines TRBV19 with TRBJ1-1, with unresolved D. The CDR3 runs to 15 residues. The V end lost 0 bases, the J end lost 2 bases, and 10 bases lay between the germline ends. CDR1 and CDR2 from the germline V gene are LNHDA and SQIVND (reference sequence). The CDR3, as DNA: TGTGCCAGTAGTATAGATCTAAAGAGTAACACTGAAGCTTTCTTT. Its protein product is CASSIDLKSNTEAFF.

The chain employs TRBV19 and TRBJ1-3; D gene ambiguous. This CDR3 region has 16 residues. Between the trimmed V and J ends, which lost 3 bases and 0 bases, there was a span of 12 bases. Germline V gives CDR1 LNHDA, CDR2 SQIVND (reference sequence). CDR3 amino acids: CASSIWAKPSGNTIYF. For the CDR3, the DNA is TGTGCCAGTAGTATTTGGGCAAAACCCTCTGGAAACACCATATATTTT.

The chain recombines TRBV4-2 with TRBJ2-3; possibly TRBD1 for D (6 bases). Deletions cut 4 bases from V and 4 bases from J, with 21 bases between. The CDR3 sequence is 17 residues long. Germline V lookup: CDR1 LGHNA, CDR2 YNFKEQ. This chain's CDR3 is CASSPSRDNLLADTQYF. The CDR3 nucleotides read TGTGCCAGCAGCCCGTCCCGGGACAACCTTCTTGCAGATACGCAGTATTTT.

The J gene is TRBJ2-7, the V gene TRBV28, with TRBD1 as a possible D gene (5 bases). In germline, CDR1 is MDHEN, CDR2 SYDVKM. V was shortened by 10 bases and J by 0 bases, with 16 bases between the two germline ends. This CDR3 has 14 amino acids. This CDR3 is CATTKLQGSYEQYF. DNA for the CDR3: TGTGCCACTACTAAACTCCAGGGCTCCTACGAGCAGTACTTC. The full variable domain, with the rest looked up from reference TRBV28 and TRBJ2-7, is DVKVTQSSRYLVKRTGEKVFLECVQDMDHENMFWYRQDPGLGLRLIYFSYDVKMKEKGDIPEGYSVSREKKERFSLILESASTNQTSMYLCATTKLQGSYEQYFGPGTRLTVT.

The chain employs TRBV29-1 and TRBJ2-7; a weak D match, TRBD1 (6 bases). Germline V gene data show CDR1 as SQVTM and CDR2 as ANQGSEA. CDR3 length: 12 residues. With 1 base removed from V and 2 bases from J, the gap between germline ends came to 6 bases. CDR3 sequence: CSVEGTAYEQYF. CDR3 coding DNA: TGCAGCGTTGAAGGGACAGCCTACGAGCAGTACTTC.

V and J are TRBV12-3 or TRBV12-4 and TRBJ2-1; tentatively, D is TRBD1 (5 bases). The CDR3 extends over 12 amino acids. Trimming removed 5 bases from V and 7 bases from J, with 9 bases in between. The CDR3 is CASSLQGNEQFF. CDR3 nucleotides: TGTGCCAGCAGTCTCCAGGGTAATGAGCAGTTCTTC.

V is TRBV15 and J is TRBJ1-2; D possibly corresponds to TRBD1 (6 bases). The CDR3 has 15 residues. CDR1 LNHNV and CDR2 YYDKDF come from the germline V gene (reference sequence). The germline V and J ends were trimmed by 4 bases and 7 bases, with 19 bases remaining between them. The CDR3 loop is CATSKETGSPGGYTF. CDR3 DNA sequence: TGTGCCACCAGCAAGGAAACAGGGTCCCCGGGTGGCTACACCTTC.

This chain connects TRBV18 to TRBJ2-7, with TRBD2 identical over 11 bases. The CDR3 contains 15 residues. V shed 2 bases, J shed 3 bases, and the junction held 3 bases outside the gene matches. Germline CDR1 is KGHSH and CDR2 is LQKENI. The chain's CDR3 is CASSPGLAGGYEQYF. CDR3 nucleotide sequence: TGTGCCAGCTCACCAGGACTAGCGGGCGGCTACGAGCAGTACTTC.

The chain uses TRBV6-5 and TRBJ2-3; 9 bases are shared with TRBD1. From germline, CDR1 is MNHEY and CDR2 SVGAGI. After removal of 6 bases from V and 4 bases from J, the junction contained 5 bases not matched to a gene. The CDR3 has 14 amino acids. CDR3 sequence: CASSRDRAPDTQYF. CDR3 nucleotides: TGTGCCAGCAGCCGGGACAGGGCTCCAGATACGCAGTATTTT.

CDR3 residues: CASPGAEAFF. The CDR3 DNA reads as TGTGCCAGCCCGGGAGCTGAAGCTTTCTTT. The chain joins TRBV5-8 to TRBJ1-1; D uncertain. From germline, CDR1 is SGHTS and CDR2 YDEGEE. This CDR3 contains 10 residues. V was cut by 7 bases and J by 6 bases, with 7 bases left in between. The complete variable domain, with remaining parts taken from reference TRBV5-8 and TRBJ1-1, reads EAGVTQSPTHLIKTRGQQATLRCSPISGHTSVYWYQQALGLGLQFLLWYDEGEERNRGNFPPRFSGRQFPNYSSELNVNALELEDSALYLCASPGAEAFFGQGTRLTVV.

The chain links TRBV5-1 to TRBJ1-2; D might be TRBD1 (6 bases). Trimming took 0 bases from V and 8 from J, leaving 26 bases between them. Germline values: CDR1 SGHRS, CDR2 YFSETQ. CDR3 size: 18 residues. As DNA, the CDR3 is TGCGCCAGCAGCTTGGCCCCTACCGGGACATCGAGAGAGAGAGGCTACACCTTC. This sequence encodes CASSLAPTGTSRERGYTF.

Only one count was recorded for this clone. This chain joins TRBV29-1 and TRBJ1-3; D uncertain. Trimming pared 7 bases from V and 0 bases from J, leaving 10 bases between. Per the germline V gene, CDR1 is SQVTM and CDR2 is ANQGSEA. CDR3 length equals 13 residues. CDR3 nucleotide sequence: TGCAGCGCGCATGAGAGCTCTGGAAACACCATATATTTT. This encodes CSAHESSGNTIYF. The whole variable domain, remainder taken from reference TRBV29-1 and TRBJ1-3, is SAVISQKPSRDICQRGTSLTIQCQVDSQVTMMFWYRQQPGQSLTLIATANQGSEATYESGFVIDKFPISRPNLTFSTLTVSNMSPEDSSIYLCSAHESSGNTIYFGEGSWLTVV.

This clone occurred once. The V call is TRBV5-6, the J call TRBJ1-5; tentative D call: TRBD1 (6 bases). This CDR3 has 13 residues. The V and J ends lost 4 bases and 2 bases respectively, with 7 bases between them. Looked up from germline, CDR1 is SGHDT and CDR2 is YYEEEE. CDR3 residues: CASSPGGNQPQHF. CDR3 in DNA: TGTGCCAGCAGCCCAGGGGGCAATCAGCCCCAGCATTTT.

This chain links TRBV10-1 with TRBJ1-1; no firm D call. The CDR3 sequence is 13 residues long. Germline CDR1 and CDR2: WNHNN and SYGVQD (reference sequence). The V end was cut by 3 bases, the J end by 3 bases, with 8 bases between. The CDR3 bases are TGCGCCAGCAGTGAAAGGACTGACACTGAAGCTTTCTTT. Translating gives CASSERTDTEAFF.

The chain uses TRBV12-3 or TRBV12-4 and TRBJ2-5; D gene ambiguous. The CDR3 is 13 amino acids. The V end was cut by 5 bases, the J end by 6 bases, with 13 bases between. CDR3 sequence reads: CASSPPAHQTQYF. CDR3 sequence (DNA): TGTGCCAGCAGTCCCCCCGCGCATCAGACCCAGTACTTC.

This clone was observed a single time. The V gene is TRBV3-1 (or the pseudogene TRBV3-2), the J gene TRBJ1-2; 7 positions agree with TRBD1. The germline V gene encodes CDR1 LGHDT and CDR2 YNNKEL (reference sequence). CDR3 length: 13 residues. With 5 bases clipped from V and 7 bases from J, the junction kept 7 bases outside the gene matches. The CDR3 DNA follows: TGTGCCAGCAGCGAACAGGGGAGCTCTGGCTACACCTTC. The encoded protein is CASSEQGSSGYTF.

The genes are TRBV9 and TRBJ2-6, with D tentatively TRBD1 (5 bases). V lost 4 bases, J lost 0 bases, and 17 bases lay in between. The CDR3 covers 18 residues. Germline values: CDR1 SGDLS, CDR2 YYNGEE. In DNA, the CDR3 is TGTGCCAGCAGCCCCAGGGTTGGTATCTTCTCTGGGGCCAACGTCCTGACTTTC. Translation: CASSPRVGIFSGANVLTF.

The chain combines TRBV3-1 (or the pseudogene TRBV3-2) with TRBJ2-1; 7 positions agree with TRBD1. Trimming cost V 4 bases and J 3 bases; bases outside gene matches: 6. This CDR3 has 15 residues. In germline, CDR1 is LGHDT, CDR2 YNNKEL (reference sequence). This chain's CDR3 is CASSRPGQNYNEQFF. In nucleotides, the CDR3 is TGTGCCAGCAGCCGACCGGGACAGAACTACAATGAGCAGTTCTTC.

The V and J genes are TRBV5-6 and TRBJ1-1; the D gene is possibly TRBD1 (5 bases). The CDR3 runs to 13 residues. V lost 4 bases and J lost 4, with 11 bases in between. Per the germline V gene, CDR1 is SGHDT and CDR2 is YYEEEE. The CDR3 DNA reads as TGTGCCAGCAGCCAGGGTTATCTCACTGAAGCTTTCTTT. It encodes CASSQGYLTEAFF.

The chain's CDR3 is CASSLKRENSPLHF. The CDR3 nucleotides read TGTGCCAGCAGCTTAAAACGGGAGAATTCACCCCTCCACTTT. This chain uses TRBV7-3 with TRBJ1-6, with unresolved D. The V end lost 1 base, the J end lost 7 bases, and 8 bases lay between the germline ends. This CDR3 has 14 amino acids. In germline, CDR1 is SGHTA, CDR2 FQGTGA.

This chain joins TRBV2 and TRBJ1-1; D uncertain. The germline V gene encodes CDR1 SNHLY and CDR2 FYNNEI. With 10 bases removed from V and 1 base from J, the gap between germline ends came to 16 bases. This CDR3 has 14 residues. The CDR3 reads CAIAGWAGNTEAFF. The CDR3 DNA is TGTGCCATCGCGGGTTGGGCGGGGAACACTGAAGCTTTCTTT.

V and J are TRBV7-8 and TRBJ2-1, with 7 bases identical to TRBD2. The germline V gene encodes CDR1 SGHVS and CDR2 FQNEAQ. The CDR3 sequence is 14 residues long. Trimming removed 0 bases from V and 9 bases from J; junction bases left unmatched: 5. CDR3 DNA: TGTGCCAGCAGCTTAGCGGCGGGAGCGGCTGAGCAGTTCTTC. Amino acid sequence: CASSLAAGAAEQFF.